This T cell receptor (beta chain) came from a study of graft-versus-host responses after intestinal transplantation. Study in general: All of the recipients had induction that used anti-thymocyte globulin, then tacrolimus and steroids for 2 to 3 years. Findings of the study overall: Those patients showing graft-donor T cell macrochimerism displayed high graft-versus-host to host-versus-graft clonal ratios in allografts. Some GvH clones appeared in ileal mucosa or blood before recipient bone marrow.

TCRdb's table, derived via immunoSEQ multiplex PCR, lists solely in-frame clones and lacks some. This table has tens of thousands of clones, approximately 84% appearing once. Trimming removed 2 bases from V and 5 bases from J, with 13 bases in between. Per the germline V gene, CDR1 is SGHRS and CDR2 is YFSETQ. The CDR3 is 14 amino acids. Turning to this clone: Its antigen is unknown.

The sequence derives from a human donor who was the organ donor for an intestinal transplant. The chain employs TRBV5-1 and TRBJ2-5; D is possibly TRBD2 (6 bases). Here the sequenced sample was unstimulated CD4+ T cells sorted from spleen or lymph node cells, taken before transplant. The CDR3 coding sequence is TGCGCCAGCAGCTTCGGAGGGGCTGGGGAGACCCAGTACTTC. Its protein product is CASSFGGAGETQYF.